This TCR beta chain was captured by sequencing in a study of blood T cell repertoires in COVID-19. Details on this clone: This may stem from a read error, because a much larger clone lies one nucleotide away.

The V end lost 2 bases, the J end lost 0 bases, and 5 bases lay between the germline ends. Germline values: CDR1 KGHSH, CDR2 LQKENI. This CDR3 comprises 13 residues. The method was immunoSEQ multiplex PCR; TCRdb's version includes in-frame clones alone and lacks a portion of them. The data hold some 300,000 clones, with around 88% observed a single time. The sample taken for sequencing was peripheral blood. V gene TRBV18 combines with J gene TRBJ2-7; no firm D call. The sequence derives from a woman in her 70s with COVID-19, enrolled during active disease. The CDR3 DNA reads TGTGCCAGCTCACCATCCCGCTCCTACGAGCAGTACTTC. Translation gives CASSPSRSYEQYF.